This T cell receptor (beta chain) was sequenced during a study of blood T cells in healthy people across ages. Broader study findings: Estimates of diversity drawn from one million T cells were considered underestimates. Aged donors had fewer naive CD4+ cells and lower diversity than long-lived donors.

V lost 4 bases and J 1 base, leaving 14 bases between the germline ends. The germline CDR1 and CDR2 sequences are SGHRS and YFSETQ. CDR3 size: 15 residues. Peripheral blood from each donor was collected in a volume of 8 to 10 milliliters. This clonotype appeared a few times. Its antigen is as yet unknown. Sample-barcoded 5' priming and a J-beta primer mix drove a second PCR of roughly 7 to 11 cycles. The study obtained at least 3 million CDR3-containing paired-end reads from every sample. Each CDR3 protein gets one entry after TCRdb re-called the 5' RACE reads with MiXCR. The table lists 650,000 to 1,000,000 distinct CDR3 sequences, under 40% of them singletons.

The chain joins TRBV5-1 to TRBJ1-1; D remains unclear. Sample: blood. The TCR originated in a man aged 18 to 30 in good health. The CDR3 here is CASSPDGRPNTEAFF. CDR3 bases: TGCGCCAGCAGCCCCGACGGACGGCCGAACACTGAAGCTTTCTTT.